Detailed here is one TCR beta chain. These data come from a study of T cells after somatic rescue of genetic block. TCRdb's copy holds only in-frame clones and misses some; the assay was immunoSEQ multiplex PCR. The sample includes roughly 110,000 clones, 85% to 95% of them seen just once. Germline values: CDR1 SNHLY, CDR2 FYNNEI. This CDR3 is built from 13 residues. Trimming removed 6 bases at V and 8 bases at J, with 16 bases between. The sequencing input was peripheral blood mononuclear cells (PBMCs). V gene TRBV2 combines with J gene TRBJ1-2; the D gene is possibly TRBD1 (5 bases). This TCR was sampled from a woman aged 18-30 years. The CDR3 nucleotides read TGTGCCAGCAGGGGCCCGCTTGGGGCGGGCTACACCTTC. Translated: CASRGPLGAGYTF.